These 22 T cell receptor beta chains came from one sample sequenced in a study of blood T cell repertoires in COVID-19. Assay used: immunoSEQ multiplex PCR; TCRdb lists only in-frame clones, some missing. The sample comprises 320,000 or so clones, roughly 89% of which are singletons, and 4.5% to 6.5% rests with the top ten. Sequencing was done on a sample of PBMCs or T cells enriched from blood (not recorded which). The source is a man in his 60s who had recovered from COVID-19.

V and J are TRBV27 and TRBJ1-5; D unclear. CDR3 length: 14 amino acids. Trimming pared 5 bases from V and 3 bases from J, leaving 11 bases between. Germline CDR1 and CDR2: MNHEY and SMNVEV (reference sequence). Written as DNA, the CDR3 is TGTGCCAGCAGTCCTGGACGGGACAATCAGCCCCAGCATTTT. Translating it yields CASSPGRDNQPQHF.

This sequence joins TRBV4-3 and TRBJ2-3; a possible D gene is TRBD2 (6 bases). Germline V lookup: CDR1 LGHNA, CDR2 YSLEER. The V and J ends lost 1 base and 4 bases respectively, with 6 bases between them. This CDR3 has 13 amino acids. CDR3 protein: CASSQAGADTQYF. CDR3 in DNA: TGCGCCAGCAGCCAAGCGGGAGCAGATACGCAGTATTTT.

The V and J genes are TRBV19 and TRBJ1-1; no clear D. The germline V gene has CDR1 LNHDA and CDR2 SQIVND (reference sequence). Trimming removed 4 bases from V and 10 bases from J, with 19 bases in between. CDR3 size: 14 residues. The CDR3 DNA reads TGTGCCAGTAGTACGTTAGACACCCTGGGTCGAGCTTTCTTT. It specifies CASSTLDTLGRAFF.

This clone has a single count. V is TRBV5-1 and J is TRBJ1-4; D not resolved. V was shortened by 0 bases and J by 4 bases, with 10 bases between the two germline ends. In germline, CDR1 is SGHRS, CDR2 YFSETQ. This CDR3 region has 15 residues. This CDR3 reads CASSLEGADNEKLFF. The CDR3 coding sequence is TGCGCCAGCAGCTTGGAAGGAGCGGATAATGAAAAACTGTTTTTT.

V is TRBV5-5 and J is TRBJ2-5, with 7 positions matching TRBD2. V was clipped by 2 bases and J by 7 bases; unmatched bases: 11. CDR1 and CDR2 from the germline V gene are SGHKS and YYEKEE (reference sequence). The CDR3 consists of 15 residues. The CDR3 here is CASSFGGRAVGTQYF. In nucleotides, the CDR3 is TGTGCCAGCAGCTTCGGTGGGAGGGCCGTAGGGACCCAGTACTTC.

The chain has TRBV9 and TRBJ1-4; 10 bases map to TRBD1. The CDR3 runs to 15 residues. The J segment lost 5 bases and the V segment lost 4 bases, leaving 5 bases of the junction unmatched. CDR1 and CDR2 (germline): SGDLS, YYNGEE. CDR3 loop: CASSPRDRGNEKLFF. CDR3 DNA: TGTGCCAGCAGCCCACGGGACAGGGGAAATGAAAAACTGTTTTTT.

This rearrangement joins TRBV27 to TRBJ2-6; possible D gene TRBD1, 6 bases. Trimming stripped 3 bases from V and 4 bases from J, with 10 bases between. Germline V gene sequence: CDR1 MNHEY, CDR2 SMNVEV (reference sequence). The CDR3 consists of 15 residues. CDR3 sequence: CASSFLGAGANVLTF. The CDR3 coding sequence is TGTGCCAGCAGTTTCTTGGGGGCGGGGGCCAACGTCCTGACTTTC.

The V call is TRBV11-2, the J call TRBJ2-5; TRBD2 might be the D (5 bases). The length of the CDR3 is 15 residues. Germline V lookup: CDR1 SGHAT, CDR2 FQNNGV. V was clipped by 5 bases and J by 5 bases, with 18 bases between them. CDR3 sequence reads: CASSPRLAPRETQYF. CDR3 nucleotide sequence: TGTGCCAGCAGCCCTCGGCTAGCCCCTAGGGAGACCCAGTACTTC.

The chain has TRBV5-4 and TRBJ1-1; TRBD1 aligns across 8 bases. Trimming removed 4 bases from V and 2 bases from J; junction bases left unmatched: 7. The CDR3 length is 15 residues. Germline V gives CDR1 SGHNT, CDR2 YYREEE (reference sequence). The CDR3 sequence: CASSPPTGDNTEAFF. As DNA, the CDR3 is TGTGCCAGCAGCCCCCCGACAGGGGATAACACTGAAGCTTTCTTT. Using reference TRBV5-4 and TRBJ1-1 for the parts outside the CDR3, the full variable domain is ETGVTQSPTHLIKTRGQQVTLRCSSQSGHNTVSWYQQALGQGPQFIFQYYREEENGRGNFPPRFSGLQFPNYSSELNVNALELDDSALYLCASSPPTGDNTEAFFGQGTRLTVV.

Points on this clone: Other DNA sequences in the same sample also yield this CDR3. J is TRBJ2-2 and V is TRBV18; 14 bases match TRBD2. The length of the CDR3 is 16 residues. CDR1 KGHSH and CDR2 LQKENI come from the germline V gene. V was pared by 3 bases and J by 4 bases, with 1 base of the junction left unmatched. CDR3 nucleotides: TGTGCCAGCTCACCGGGACTAGCGGGAGTCACCGGGGAGCTGTTTTTT. Translated: CASSPGLAGVTGELFF.

This clone was recorded once. The J gene is TRBJ1-1, the V gene TRBV7-2; tentatively, D is TRBD1 (5 bases). CDR1 and CDR2 (germline): SGHTA, FQGNSA. The CDR3 totals 18 residues. Trimming stripped 1 base from V and 5 bases from J, with 23 bases between. CDR3 region: CASSLERVGPRRGTEAFF. Written as DNA, the CDR3 is TGTGCCAGCAGCTTAGAAAGGGTTGGTCCTAGGAGGGGAACTGAAGCTTTCTTT.

This chain links TRBV9 with TRBJ1-2; no reliable D call. This CDR3 contains 13 residues. Germline values: CDR1 SGDLS, CDR2 YYNGEE. V lost 6 bases, J lost 4 bases, and 13 bases lay in between. DNA for the CDR3: TGTGCCAGCATCGCGATGACTGGCTATGGCTACACCTTC. The encoded protein is CASIAMTGYGYTF.

The chain is built from TRBV19 and TRBJ2-3; 11 bases agree with TRBD1. Germline CDR1 and CDR2: LNHDA and SQIVND (reference sequence). V was clipped by 3 bases and J by 3 bases; unmatched bases: 11. The CDR3 is made up of 18 amino acids. CDR3 in DNA: TGTGCCAGTAGTATTAAAGTTTCAGGACAGGGGGCTACAGATACGCAGTATTTT. Translating it yields CASSIKVSGQGATDTQYF.

J is TRBJ2-5 and V is TRBV12-3 or TRBV12-4, with D perhaps TRBD1 (5 bases). With 3 bases removed from V and 6 bases from J, the gap between germline ends came to 11 bases. CDR3 length: 13 amino acids. CDR3 sequence reads: CASSFGRAKTQYF. In DNA form, the CDR3 reads TGTGCCAGCAGTTTCGGCAGGGCGAAGACCCAGTACTTC.

The rearrangement joins TRBV28 to TRBJ2-4, with D uncertain. CDR1 MDHEN and CDR2 SYDVKM come from the germline V gene. CDR3 length: 14 amino acids. The V gene lost 2 bases and the J gene lost 2 bases, with 7 bases spanning the gap. In DNA form, the CDR3 reads TGTGCCAGCAGTTTAGAGGAGTCCAAAAACATTCAGTACTTC. Amino acid sequence: CASSLEESKNIQYF.

V usage is TRBV6-2 or TRBV6-3 and J usage is TRBJ2-3, with TRBD1 identical over 7 bases. Trimming cost V 6 bases and J 3 bases; bases outside gene matches: 9. In germline, CDR1 is MNHEY, CDR2 SVGEGT. The length of the CDR3 is 15 residues. The CDR3 region is CASSPRRQGTDTQYF. The DNA of the CDR3 is TGTGCCAGCAGCCCTCGGCGACAGGGAACAGATACGCAGTATTTT.

The CDR3 is CASSLARAGGTDTQYF. CDR3 nucleotides: TGTGCCAGCAGCTTGGCTCGGGCGGGAGGGACAGATACGCAGTATTTT. The V gene is TRBV5-4, the J gene TRBJ2-3, with 9 bases identical to TRBD2. CDR3 length: 16 amino acids. The germline V gene encodes CDR1 SGHNT and CDR2 YYREEE (reference sequence). J lost 3 bases, V lost 0 bases, and 5 bases had no gene match.

Here the CDR3 reads CASSQLAGAEQYF. In DNA, the CDR3 is TGCGCCAGCAGCCAACTAGCGGGAGCTGAACAGTACTTC. The chain employs TRBV5-1 and TRBJ2-7, with TRBD2 matching over 11 bases. The CDR3 has 13 residues. After removal of 4 bases from V and 10 bases from J, the junction contained 7 bases not matched to a gene. The germline gives CDR1 SGHRS, CDR2 YFSETQ.

The V call is TRBV19, the J call TRBJ2-1; 15 positions agree with TRBD2. V shed 1 base and J 6 bases; nucleotides not matched to a gene: 4. This CDR3 spans 17 amino acids. Germline V gene lookup returns CDR1 LNHDA and CDR2 SQIVND (reference sequence). For the CDR3, the DNA is TGTGCCAGTAGTATAGTCCCGGGACTAGCGGGAGGCAATGAGCAGTTCTTC. Translating gives CASSIVPGLAGGNEQFF.

J is TRBJ1-1 and V is TRBV19, with TRBD1 matching over 8 bases. CDR3 length equals 16 residues. The J segment lost 1 base and the V segment lost 6 bases, leaving 10 bases of the junction unmatched. CDR1 LNHDA and CDR2 SQIVND come from the germline V gene (reference sequence). CDR3: CASSRQQGDANTEAFF. DNA of the CDR3: TGTGCCAGTAGCCGACAACAGGGGGACGCGAACACTGAAGCTTTCTTT.

This chain joins TRBV7-9 and TRBJ2-3, with D perhaps TRBD1 (6 bases). The CDR3 is made up of 16 amino acids. V lost 7 bases to trimming and J lost 1 base, with 18 bases between them. CDR1 is SEHNR, CDR2 FQNEAQ, per germline (reference sequence). CDR3 DNA: TGTGCCAGCACCCGAATTACAGGGTGGGGCACAGATACGCAGTATTTT. Protein sequence: CASTRITGWGTDTQYF.

V and J are TRBV19 and TRBJ1-5; the D is unclear. CDR1 is LNHDA, CDR2 SQIVND, per germline (reference sequence). The V gene lost 4 bases and the J gene lost 3 bases, with 13 bases spanning the gap. This CDR3 has 15 residues. CDR3 in DNA: TGTGCCAGTAGTACCCTGGGAGGGCTCAATCAGCCCCAGCATTTT. This sequence encodes CASSTLGGLNQPQHF.